Below are 24 T cell receptor beta chains sequenced from a single sample in a study of T cell clonotyping in hematopoietic cell transplantation. Only in-frame clones appear in the TCRdb table, and some are missing; sequencing was by immunoSEQ multiplex PCR. The profile shows some 17,000 clones, almost 90% of them singletons. The sequenced material came from peripheral blood mononuclear cells. All receptors derive from a man in his forties or fifties in good health. Some clones in this sample may be carry-over from other donors' samples.

This chain links TRBV7-2 with TRBJ2-3, with D uncertain. Germline lookup yields CDR1 SGHTA and CDR2 FQGNSA. Trimming stripped 3 bases from V and 2 bases from J, with 6 bases between. This CDR3 is 13 amino acids long. The CDR3 here is CASSFPVTDTQYF. The CDR3 nucleotides are TGTGCCAGCAGCTTCCCAGTCACAGATACGCAGTATTTT. Filled out from reference TRBV7-2 and TRBJ2-3, the complete variable domain reads GAGVSQSPSNKVTEKGKDVELRCDPISGHTALYWYRQSLGQGLEFLIYFQGNSAPDKSGLPSDRFSAERTGGSVSTLTIQRTQQEDSAVYLCASSFPVTDTQYFGPGTRLTVL.

In its sample, this clone is large. This CDR3 is CASSIGIQPQHF. CDR3 nucleotides: TGTGCCAGTAGTATAGGGATTCAGCCCCAGCATTTT. V is TRBV19 and J is TRBJ1-5; D gene unclear. This CDR3 contains 12 residues. V dropped 1 base and J dropped 6 bases, with 4 bases sitting between them. Germline V gene sequence: CDR1 LNHDA, CDR2 SQIVND (reference sequence).

The chain uses TRBV28 and TRBJ1-1, with TRBD1 matching 11 bases. Germline CDR1 and CDR2: MDHEN and SYDVKM. The CDR3 runs 14 residues. The V gene end was trimmed by 5 bases and the J gene end by 11 bases; junction bases not matched to a gene: 10. The CDR3 nucleotides read TGTGCCAGCAGTAAGGACAGGGGGCCCTTTGGGGCTTTCTTT. Translating gives CASSKDRGPFGAFF.

The CDR3 sequence is CASSLSGAGAFF. For the CDR3, the DNA is TGTGCCAGTAGCCTATCAGGGGCGGGAGCTTTCTTT. This chain connects TRBV19 to TRBJ1-1; tentatively, D is TRBD1 (6 bases). CDR1 LNHDA and CDR2 SQIVND come from the germline V gene (reference sequence). Trimming left V 6 bases short and J 10 bases short, with 15 bases between. The CDR3 loop spans 12 amino acids.

The genes are TRBV28 and TRBJ2-1; D unresolved. Germline CDR1 is MDHEN and CDR2 is SYDVKM. This CDR3 region has 12 residues. V lost 4 bases and J lost 4, with 5 bases in between. CDR3 residues: CASSSRYNEQFF. The CDR3 DNA reads as TGTGCCAGCAGTTCCCGTTACAATGAGCAGTTCTTC. Supplemented by reference TRBV28 and TRBJ2-1, the full variable domain reads DVKVTQSSRYLVKRTGEKVFLECVQDMDHENMFWYRQDPGLGLRLIYFSYDVKMKEKGDIPEGYSVSREKKERFSLILESASTNQTSMYLCASSSRYNEQFFGPGTRLTVL.

V and J are TRBV28 and TRBJ1-1; D is unclear. CDR3 length equals 13 residues. Trimming stripped 8 bases from V and 4 bases from J, with 14 bases between. Germline V gives CDR1 MDHEN, CDR2 SYDVKM. The CDR3 DNA sequence: TGTGCCAGCCTTGTTCCTGGGCCCACTGAAGCTTTCTTT. It is translated as CASLVPGPTEAFF.

The chain carries TRBV2 and TRBJ1-5; no definite D call. The CDR3 totals 15 residues. Germline V CDR1 and CDR2: SNHLY, FYNNEI. The ends were cut back, 5 bases at V and 0 bases at J, with 11 bases in the middle. The CDR3 DNA reads TGTGCCAGCAGTACCGTAAGAAATAGCAATCAGCCCCAGCATTTT. Encoded protein: CASSTVRNSNQPQHF.

This clone was seen a few times. This chain connects TRBV5-1 to TRBJ2-3; D may match TRBD1 or TRBD2 (5 bases each). The CDR3 loop spans 15 amino acids. Germline assignment: CDR1 SGHRS and CDR2 YFSETQ. Trimming cost V 6 bases and J 6 bases, with 20 bases left between them. CDR3 amino acids: CASTPRGRDLDTQYF. The DNA of the CDR3 is TGCGCCAGCACCCCGAGGGGTAGGGATTTGGATACGCAGTATTTT.

This chain links TRBV6-6 with TRBJ2-1, with D possibly being TRBD1 or TRBD2 (6 bases each). In germline, CDR1 is MNHNY, CDR2 SVGAGI (reference sequence). This CDR3 comprises 16 residues. V was cut by 0 bases and J by 2 bases, with 11 bases left in between. As DNA, the CDR3 is TGTGCCAGCAGTTACTCGATAAGGGGGGCCTACAATGAGCAGTTCTTC. Translation: CASSYSIRGAYNEQFF.

CDR3 DNA: TGCGCCAGCAGCCAAGGACTAGCGGGGAACAATGAGCAGTTCTTC. The encoded protein is CASSQGLAGNNEQFF. The chain uses TRBV4-1 and TRBJ2-1; 11 bases line up with TRBD2. Germline lookup yields CDR1 MGHRA and CDR2 YSYEKL. V shed 1 base and J 5 bases; nucleotides not matched to a gene: 1. The CDR3 sequence is 15 residues long.

V and J are TRBV2 and TRBJ1-2; possibly TRBD1 for D (5 bases). V lost 3 bases and J lost 4, with 12 bases in between. The CDR3 covers 14 residues. Germline V gene lookup returns CDR1 SNHLY and CDR2 FYNNEI. In DNA, the CDR3 is TGTGCCAGCAGTGACGACAGATCGATCTATGGCTACACCTTC. The encoded protein is CASSDDRSIYGYTF. Drawing the rest from reference TRBV2 and TRBJ1-2, the complete variable domain is EPEVTQTPSHQVTQMGQEVILRCVPISNHLYFYWYRQILGQKVEFLVSFYNNEISEKSEIFDDQFSVERPDGSNFTLKIRSTKLEDSAMYFCASSDDRSIYGYTFGSGTRLTVV.

This chain uses TRBV30 with TRBJ1-2; D ambiguous. Germline V gives CDR1 GTSNPN, CDR2 SVGIG (reference sequence). V shed 4 bases and J shed 1 base, with 10 bases lying between them. This CDR3 region has 13 residues. The CDR3 DNA is TGTGCCTGGACCACGGTTATTAACTATGGCTACACCTTC. Residues: CAWTTVINYGYTF.

The V gene is TRBV28, the J gene TRBJ1-5; no firm D call. V was shortened by 4 bases and J by 13 bases, with 11 bases between the two germline ends. The CDR3 runs to 11 residues. Germline CDR1 is MDHEN and CDR2 is SYDVKM. The CDR3 reads CASSSYKSQHF. CDR3 sequence (DNA): TGTGCCAGCAGTTCCTATAAGTCTCAGCATTTT.

The rearrangement links TRBV30 to TRBJ2-7; D not resolved. CDR1 and CDR2 from the germline V gene are GTSNPN and SVGIG (reference sequence). V was trimmed by 0 bases and J by 4 bases, leaving 7 bases between them. The CDR3 is made up of 12 amino acids. CDR3 sequence: CAWSVASYEQYF. CDR3 sequence (DNA): TGTGCCTGGAGTGTAGCGAGTTACGAGCAGTACTTC.

This chain uses TRBV6-6 with TRBJ1-5; no definite D call. This CDR3 is 13 amino acids long. V lost 6 bases to trimming and J lost 7 bases, with 13 bases between them. Germline V gene sequence: CDR1 MNHNY, CDR2 SVGAGI (reference sequence). The CDR3 protein is CASSLDPLQPQHF. The DNA of the CDR3 is TGTGCCAGCAGCCTCGACCCCTTACAGCCCCAGCATTTT.

The chain links TRBV5-1 to TRBJ2-7; D uncertain. Germline V gene lookup returns CDR1 SGHRS and CDR2 YFSETQ. V dropped 0 bases and J dropped 2 bases, with 9 bases sitting between them. The CDR3 runs 14 residues. CDR3 DNA: TGCGCCAGCAGCTTGGGAGGCGGCCCCTACGAGCAGTACTTC. Its protein product is CASSLGGGPYEQYF.

This chain links TRBV29-1 with TRBJ2-1, with TRBD1 identical over 9 bases. CDR1 SQVTM and CDR2 ANQGSEA come from the germline V gene. The V and J ends lost 4 bases and 13 bases, in that order; junction bases with no gene match: 2. CDR3 length: 10 amino acids. CDR3 loop: CSVGDRVQFF. CDR3 sequence (DNA): TGCAGCGTTGGGGACAGGGTCCAGTTCTTC.

This chain links TRBV30 with TRBJ1-5; D call uncertain. V was cut by 0 bases and J by 4 bases, with 10 bases left in between. This CDR3 is built from 14 residues. Germline V gene sequence: CDR1 GTSNPN, CDR2 SVGIG (reference sequence). CDR3 coding DNA: TGTGCCTGGAGTGTAGGTACTGGGAATCAGCCCCAGCATTTT. It yields the protein CAWSVGTGNQPQHF.

The rearrangement uses TRBV6-6 and TRBJ1-5; D remains ambiguous. Germline V lookup: CDR1 MNHNY, CDR2 SVGAGI (reference sequence). The CDR3 runs 14 residues. V was pared by 2 bases and J by 1 base, with 6 bases between. The CDR3 nucleotides are TGTGCCAGCAGTTACATAGGGAGCAATCAGCCCCAGCATTTT. Translated, it gives CASSYIGSNQPQHF.

This rearrangement joins TRBV25-1 to TRBJ2-1, with 9 nucleotides matching TRBD2. This CDR3 is 17 amino acids long. CDR1 MGHDK and CDR2 SYGVNS come from the germline V gene. Trimming took 0 bases from V and 0 from J; bases not matched to a gene: 3. The CDR3 loop reads CASSEYLAGASYNEQFF. CDR3 DNA: TGTGCCAGCAGTGAATATTTAGCGGGGGCCTCCTACAATGAGCAGTTCTTC.

The chain employs TRBV30 and TRBJ2-2; D may be TRBD2 (5 bases). The V gene lost 3 bases and the J gene lost 5 bases, with 13 bases spanning the gap. CDR1 and CDR2 (germline): GTSNPN, SVGIG (reference sequence). The CDR3 has 14 amino acids. As DNA, the CDR3 is TGTGCCTGGAGGGAGGCGGACTTAACCGGGGAGCTGTTTTTT. Encoded protein: CAWREADLTGELFF. The variable domain in full, with the rest retrieved from reference TRBV30 and TRBJ2-2, is SQTIHQWPATLVQPVGSPLSLECTVEGTSNPNLYWYRQAAGRGLQLLFYSVGIGQISSEVPQNLSASRPQDRQFILSSKKLLLSDSGFYLCAWREADLTGELFFGEGSRLTVL.

This clone has a single count. V usage is TRBV30 and J usage is TRBJ1-3; D is undetermined. V shed 0 bases and J shed 2 bases, with 8 bases lying between them. The CDR3 is made up of 14 amino acids. Germline values: CDR1 GTSNPN, CDR2 SVGIG (reference sequence). CDR3 sequence (DNA): TGTGCCTGGAGTGTACATCCTACTGGAAACACCATATATTTT. Amino acid sequence: CAWSVHPTGNTIYF.

This rearrangement joins TRBV5-1 to TRBJ1-1; D not certain. V lost 4 bases and J lost 0, with 10 bases in between. The CDR3 runs to 14 residues. CDR1 and CDR2 from the germline V gene are SGHRS and YFSETQ. The CDR3 loop reads CASSVVGVNTEAFF. The CDR3 nucleotides read TGCGCCAGCAGCGTGGTCGGGGTGAACACTGAAGCTTTCTTT.

This clone was seen a few times. V usage is TRBV11-3 and J usage is TRBJ2-1; D unresolved. The V end lost 4 bases, the J end lost 8 bases, and 6 bases lay between the germline ends. The CDR3 has 11 residues. Germline-derived CDR1 and CDR2 are SGHNT and YENEEA. The chain's CDR3 is CASSSNYEQFF. The DNA for the CDR3 is TGTGCCAGCAGCTCCAACTATGAGCAGTTCTTC.